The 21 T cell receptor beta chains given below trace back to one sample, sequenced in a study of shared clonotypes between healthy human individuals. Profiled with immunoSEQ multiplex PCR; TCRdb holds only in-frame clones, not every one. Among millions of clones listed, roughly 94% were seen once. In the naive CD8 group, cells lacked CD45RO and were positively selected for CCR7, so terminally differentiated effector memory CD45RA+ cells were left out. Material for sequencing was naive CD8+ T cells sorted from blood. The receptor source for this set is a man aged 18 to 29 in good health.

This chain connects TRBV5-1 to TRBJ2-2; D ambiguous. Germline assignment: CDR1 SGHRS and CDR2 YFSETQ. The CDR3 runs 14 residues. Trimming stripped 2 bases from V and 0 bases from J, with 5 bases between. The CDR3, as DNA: TGCGCCAGCAGCTTAGTAGCGAACACCGGGGAGCTGTTTTTT. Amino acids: CASSLVANTGELFF. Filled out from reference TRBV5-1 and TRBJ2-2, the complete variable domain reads KAGVTQTPRYLIKTRGQQVTLSCSPISGHRSVSWYQQTPGQGLQFLFEYFSETQRNKGNFPGRFSGRQFSNSRSEMNVSTLELGDSALYLCASSLVANTGELFFGEGSRLTVL.

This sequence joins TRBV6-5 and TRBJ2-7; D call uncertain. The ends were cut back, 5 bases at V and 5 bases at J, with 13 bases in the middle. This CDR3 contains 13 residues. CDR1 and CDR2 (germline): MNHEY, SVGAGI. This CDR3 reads CASSLIANHEQYF. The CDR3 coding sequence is TGTGCCAGCAGTCTAATAGCTAACCACGAGCAGTACTTC.

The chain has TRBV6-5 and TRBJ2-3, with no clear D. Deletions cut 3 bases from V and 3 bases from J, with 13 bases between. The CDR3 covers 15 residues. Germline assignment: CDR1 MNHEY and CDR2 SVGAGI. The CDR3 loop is CASSYEASTTDTQYF. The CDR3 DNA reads TGTGCCAGCAGTTATGAGGCGAGTACTACAGATACGCAGTATTTT.

As DNA, the CDR3 is TGTGCCAGCAGCGCGGGGCCTCCTAATTCACCCCTCCACTTT. Translating gives CASSAGPPNSPLHF. This rearrangement joins TRBV27 to TRBJ1-6; possibly TRBD1 for D (5 bases). Trimming took 6 bases from V and 6 from J, leaving 12 bases between them. The CDR3 has 14 amino acids. Germline V gene lookup returns CDR1 MNHEY and CDR2 SMNVEV (reference sequence).

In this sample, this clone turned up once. Here the CDR3 reads CASSLLGVTSYNEQFF. CDR3 coding DNA: TGTGCCAGCAGTTTATTGGGGGTCACCTCCTACAATGAGCAGTTCTTC. This chain connects TRBV27 to TRBJ2-1; D possibly uses TRBD1 or TRBD2 (5 bases each). Trimming stripped 1 base from V and 0 bases from J, with 10 bases between. Germline CDR1 is MNHEY and CDR2 is SMNVEV (reference sequence). There are 16 residues in the CDR3.

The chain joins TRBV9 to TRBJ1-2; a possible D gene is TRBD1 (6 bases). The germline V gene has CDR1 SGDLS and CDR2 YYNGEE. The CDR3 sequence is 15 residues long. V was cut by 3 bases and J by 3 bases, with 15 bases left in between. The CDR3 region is CASSGTRDKDYGYTF. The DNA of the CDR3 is TGTGCCAGCAGCGGGACCCGGGACAAGGACTATGGCTACACCTTC.

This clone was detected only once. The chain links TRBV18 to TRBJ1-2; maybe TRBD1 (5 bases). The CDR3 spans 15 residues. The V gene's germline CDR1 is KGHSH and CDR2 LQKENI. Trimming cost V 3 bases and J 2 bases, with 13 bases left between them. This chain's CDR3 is CASSPPGPLNYGYTF. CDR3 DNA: TGTGCCAGCTCACCGCCGGGGCCCCTAAACTATGGCTACACCTTC.

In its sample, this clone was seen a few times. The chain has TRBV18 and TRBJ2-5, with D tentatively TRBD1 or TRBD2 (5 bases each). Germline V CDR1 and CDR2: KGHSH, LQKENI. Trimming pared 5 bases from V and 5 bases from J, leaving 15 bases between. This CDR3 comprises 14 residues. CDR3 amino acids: CASSFQSGTETQYF. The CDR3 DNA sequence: TGTGCCAGCTCATTCCAGTCGGGGACGGAGACCCAGTACTTC.

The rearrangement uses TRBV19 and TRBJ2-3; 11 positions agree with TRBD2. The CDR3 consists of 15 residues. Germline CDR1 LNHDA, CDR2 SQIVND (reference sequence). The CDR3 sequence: CGTSSGGTNTDTQYF. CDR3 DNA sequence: TGTGGCACTTCTAGCGGGGGGACAAACACAGATACGCAGTATTTT.

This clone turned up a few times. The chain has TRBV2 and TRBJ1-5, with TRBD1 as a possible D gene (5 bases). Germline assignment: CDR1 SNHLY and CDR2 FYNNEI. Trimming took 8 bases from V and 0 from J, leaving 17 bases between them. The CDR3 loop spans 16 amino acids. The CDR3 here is CASGLGPSYSNQPQHF. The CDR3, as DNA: TGTGCCAGCGGACTGGGACCGTCATATAGCAATCAGCCCCAGCATTTT. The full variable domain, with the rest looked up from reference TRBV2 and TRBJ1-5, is EPEVTQTPSHQVTQMGQEVILRCVPISNHLYFYWYRQILGQKVEFLVSFYNNEISEKSEIFDDQFSVERPDGSNFTLKIRSTKLEDSAMYFCASGLGPSYSNQPQHFGDGTRLSIL.

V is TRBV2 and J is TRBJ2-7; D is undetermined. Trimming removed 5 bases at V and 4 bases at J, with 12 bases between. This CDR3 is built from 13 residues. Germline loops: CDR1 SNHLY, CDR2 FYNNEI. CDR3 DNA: TGTGCCAGCAGTATTGACTGGGATTACGAGCAGTACTTC. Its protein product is CASSIDWDYEQYF.

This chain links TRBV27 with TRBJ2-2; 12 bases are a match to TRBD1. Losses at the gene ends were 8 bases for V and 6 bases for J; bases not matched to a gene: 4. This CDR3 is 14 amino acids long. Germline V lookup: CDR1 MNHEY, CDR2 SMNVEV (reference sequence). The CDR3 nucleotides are TGTGCCAGCGGGGGACAGGGGGCGCCCGGGGAGCTGTTTTTT. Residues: CASGGQGAPGELFF.

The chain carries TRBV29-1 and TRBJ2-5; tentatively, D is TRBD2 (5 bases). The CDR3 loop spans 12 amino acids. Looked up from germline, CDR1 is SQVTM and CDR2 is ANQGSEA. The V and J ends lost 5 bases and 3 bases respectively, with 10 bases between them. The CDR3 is CSVRGSEETQYF. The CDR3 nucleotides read TGCAGCGTTAGAGGGAGCGAAGAGACCCAGTACTTC.

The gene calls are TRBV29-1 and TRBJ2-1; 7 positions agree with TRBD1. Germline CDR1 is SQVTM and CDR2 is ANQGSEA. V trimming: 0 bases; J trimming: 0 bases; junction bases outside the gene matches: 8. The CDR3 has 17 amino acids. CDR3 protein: CSVEDPRAGGSYNEQFF. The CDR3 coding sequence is TGCAGCGTTGAAGATCCTCGGGCAGGGGGCTCCTACAATGAGCAGTTCTTC.

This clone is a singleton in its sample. The CDR3 coding sequence is TGTGCCAGTAGTATAGGGGAGAGCAATGAGCAGTTCTTC. Its translation is CASSIGESNEQFF. This rearrangement joins TRBV19 to TRBJ2-1, with a weak D call TRBD2 (5 bases). The length of the CDR3 is 13 residues. CDR1 LNHDA and CDR2 SQIVND come from the germline V gene (reference sequence). Trimming removed 1 base from V and 6 bases from J, with 7 bases in between. Full variable domain (remainder filled in from reference TRBV19 and TRBJ2-1): DGGITQSPKYLFRKEGQNVTLSCEQNLNHDAMYWYRQDPGQGLRLIYYSQIVNDFQKGDIAEGYSVSREKKESFPLTVTSAQKNPTAFYLCASSIGESNEQFFGPGTRLTVL.

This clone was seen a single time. As DNA, the CDR3 is TGTGCCAGCAGCTTCGTTACAGGGGGCGATTATGGCTACACCTTC. This translates into CASSFVTGGDYGYTF. The genes are TRBV7-9 and TRBJ1-2; 9 bases map to TRBD1. V lost 3 bases and J lost 5; bases outside the gene matches: 7. Germline CDR1 reads SEHNR; CDR2 reads FQNEAQ (reference sequence). This CDR3 region has 15 residues.

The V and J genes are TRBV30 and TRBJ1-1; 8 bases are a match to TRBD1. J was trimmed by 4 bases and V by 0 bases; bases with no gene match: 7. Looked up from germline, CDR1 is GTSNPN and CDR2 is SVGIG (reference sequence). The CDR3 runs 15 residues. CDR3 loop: CAWSVPDRAGTEAFF. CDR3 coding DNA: TGTGCCTGGAGTGTACCGGACAGGGCGGGCACTGAAGCTTTCTTT.

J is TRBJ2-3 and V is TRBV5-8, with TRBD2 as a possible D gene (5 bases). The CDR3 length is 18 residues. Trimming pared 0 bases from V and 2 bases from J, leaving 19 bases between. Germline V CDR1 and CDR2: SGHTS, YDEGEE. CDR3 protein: CASSLALTMLGNTDTQYF. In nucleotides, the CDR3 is TGTGCCAGCAGCTTGGCCTTGACTATGCTTGGGAACACAGATACGCAGTATTTT.

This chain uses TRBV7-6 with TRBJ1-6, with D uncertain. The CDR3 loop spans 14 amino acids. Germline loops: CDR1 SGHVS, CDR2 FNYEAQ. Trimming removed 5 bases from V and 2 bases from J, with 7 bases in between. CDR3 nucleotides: TGTGCCAGCAGCGGGCAGGCCTATAATTCACCCCTCCACTTT. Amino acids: CASSGQAYNSPLHF. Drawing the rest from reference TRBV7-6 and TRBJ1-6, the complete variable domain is GAGVSQSPRYKVTKRGQDVALRCDPISGHVSLYWYRQALGQGPEFLTYFNYEAQQDKSGLPNDRFSAERPEGSISTLTIQRTEQRDSAMYRCASSGQAYNSPLHFGNGTRLTVT.

The CDR3 loop reads CASSIGGTGVDQPQHF. The CDR3 coding sequence is TGTGCCAGTAGTATAGGGGGGACAGGGGTTGACCAGCCCCAGCATTTT. The chain recombines TRBV19 with TRBJ1-5, with TRBD1 matching over 10 bases. V was clipped by 1 base and J by 7 bases; unmatched bases: 7. This CDR3 is 16 amino acids long. The germline V gene encodes CDR1 LNHDA and CDR2 SQIVND (reference sequence).

This CDR3 is CASKIAGPGDTQYF. The CDR3 region has the DNA TGTGCCAGCAAGATAGCGGGACCCGGAGATACGCAGTATTTT. J is TRBJ2-3 and V is TRBV6-1, with 8 bases that match TRBD2. CDR1 and CDR2 (germline): MNHNS, SASEGT. The CDR3 is made up of 14 amino acids. Losses at the gene ends were 7 bases for V and 5 bases for J; bases not matched to a gene: 8.